Sequencing of this TCR beta chain was carried out in a study of blood T cell repertoires in COVID-19. Assay: immunoSEQ multiplex PCR; the TCRdb copy retains only in-frame clones and omits some. The sample holds roughly 120,000 clones, under 80% seen once. Germline V CDR1 and CDR2: LGHDT, YNNKEL (reference sequence). CDR3 length: 14 amino acids. V lost 1 base and J 7 bases, leaving 13 bases between the germline ends. Material: peripheral blood. The source of this sequence is a man aged 65 to 79 with acute or convalescent COVID-19. The chain has TRBV3-1 (or the pseudogene TRBV3-2) and TRBJ1-2; the D gene is possibly TRBD1 (6 bases). The CDR3 DNA reads TGTGCCAGCAGCCAAGGACAGGCATTGGGTGGCTACACCTTC. It encodes CASSQGQALGGYTF.